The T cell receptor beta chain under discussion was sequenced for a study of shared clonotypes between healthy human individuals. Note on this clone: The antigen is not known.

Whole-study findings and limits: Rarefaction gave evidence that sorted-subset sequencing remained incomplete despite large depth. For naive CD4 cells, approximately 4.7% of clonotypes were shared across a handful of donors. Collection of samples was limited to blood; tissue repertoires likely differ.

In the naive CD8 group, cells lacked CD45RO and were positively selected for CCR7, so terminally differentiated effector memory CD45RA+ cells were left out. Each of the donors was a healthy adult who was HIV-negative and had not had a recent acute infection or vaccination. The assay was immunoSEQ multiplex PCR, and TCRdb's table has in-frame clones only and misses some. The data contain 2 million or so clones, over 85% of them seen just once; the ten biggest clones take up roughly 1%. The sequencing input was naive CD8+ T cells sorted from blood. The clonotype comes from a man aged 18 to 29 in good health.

CDR3 sequence: CASSLVGTGVNYGYTF. The CDR3 DNA follows: TGTGCCAGCAGCTTAGTAGGGACAGGGGTTAACTATGGCTACACCTTC. V and J are TRBV7-9 and TRBJ1-2; 10 nucleotides match TRBD1. The junction had 3 bases not matched to a gene; V was cut back by 1 base and J by 1 base. CDR1 and CDR2 (germline): SEHNR, FQNEAQ (reference sequence). The CDR3 contains 16 residues. Drawing the rest from reference TRBV7-9 and TRBJ1-2, the complete variable domain is DTGVSQNPRHKITKRGQNVTFRCDPISEHNRLYWYRQTLGQGPEFLTYFQNEAQLEKSRLLSDRFSAERPKGSFSTLEIQRTEQGDSAMYLCASSLVGTGVNYGYTFGSGTRLTVV.